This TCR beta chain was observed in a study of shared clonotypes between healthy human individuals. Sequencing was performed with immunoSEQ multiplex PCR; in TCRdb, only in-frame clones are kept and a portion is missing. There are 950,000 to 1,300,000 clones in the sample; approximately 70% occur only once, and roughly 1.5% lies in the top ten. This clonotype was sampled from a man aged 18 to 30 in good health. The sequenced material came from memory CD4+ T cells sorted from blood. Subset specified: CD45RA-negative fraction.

CDR3 sequence (DNA): TGTGCCATCAGTTCGCAAGAGACCCAGTACTTC. Amino acid sequence: CAISSQETQYF. The V gene is TRBV10-3, the J gene TRBJ2-5; D unresolved. Per germline, CDR1 ENHRY and CDR2 SYGVKD. The V end lost 5 bases, the J end lost 2 bases, and 3 bases lay between the germline ends. The CDR3 loop spans 11 amino acids.